This entry lists 25 T cell receptor beta chains sequenced from one sample in a study of patients and donors after allogeneic stem cell transplantation. TCRdb redid the calling of the RT-PCR reads with MiXCR, one entry per CDR3 protein. The sample yields about 410,000 distinct CDR3 sequences, roughly 17% seen once. The material sequenced was blood, either unsorted or a sorted T cell fraction (not recorded which). These receptors came from a human donor who was either an allogeneic HSCT recipient or a stem cell or donor lymphocyte infusion donor (not recorded which). It is not recorded whose cells these are; they may come from a transplant donor.

This clonotype has only a few counts. This sequence joins TRBV2 and TRBJ1-1; 9 nucleotides align to TRBD1. This CDR3 region has 18 residues. V gave up 1 base and J gave up 3 bases; unmatched junction bases: 12. CDR1 and CDR2 from the germline V gene are SNHLY and FYNNEI. The CDR3 DNA sequence: TGTGCCAGCAGTGAAGAACAGGGGGCGGTTAGAGTCGACACTGAAGCTTTCTTT. Its protein product is CASSEEQGAVRVDTEAFF.

The gene calls are TRBV6-5 and TRBJ2-2; 11 bases fit TRBD2. The germline gives CDR1 MNHEY, CDR2 SVGAGI. Trimming removed 2 bases from V and 5 bases from J; junction bases left unmatched: 10. CDR3 length equals 18 residues. The CDR3 region is CASSYDVSGGAGTGELFF. The CDR3 region has the DNA TGTGCCAGCAGTTACGATGTTAGCGGGGGGGCCGGGACCGGGGAGCTGTTTTTT.

This clonotype was counted between two and nine times. The rearrangement uses TRBV6-2 or TRBV6-3 and TRBJ2-7; 15 bases agree with TRBD2. The CDR3 has 20 amino acids. Germline-derived CDR1 and CDR2 are MNHEY and SVGEGT. V shed 0 bases, J shed 0 bases, and the junction held 9 bases outside the gene matches. The CDR3 here is CASSYSYGTSGGTSSYEQYF. In DNA form, the CDR3 reads TGTGCCAGCAGTTACTCATACGGGACTAGCGGGGGGACCAGCTCCTACGAGCAGTACTTC.

This clonotype came up a few times. V is TRBV20-1 and J is TRBJ1-1, with D perhaps TRBD1 (6 bases). V was trimmed by 3 bases and J by 1 base, leaving 12 bases between them. The CDR3 is made up of 14 amino acids. Germline-derived CDR1 and CDR2 are DFQATT and SNEGSKA (reference sequence). CDR3 protein: CSASRTVGNTEAFF. Written as DNA, the CDR3 is TGCAGTGCTAGTAGGACAGTGGGGAACACTGAAGCTTTCTTT.

V gene TRBV7-9 combines with J gene TRBJ2-7; the D gene is possibly TRBD1 (5 bases). Trimming pared 1 base from V and 2 bases from J, leaving 12 bases between. Looked up from germline, CDR1 is SEHNR and CDR2 is FQNEAQ (reference sequence). The CDR3 loop spans 15 amino acids. This chain's CDR3 is CASSLVQGPTYEQYF. The CDR3 bases are TGTGCCAGCAGCTTAGTGCAGGGCCCCACCTACGAGCAGTACTTC.

This chain uses TRBV5-1 with TRBJ1-2, with D perhaps matching TRBD1 (5 bases). The germline V gene encodes CDR1 SGHRS and CDR2 YFSETQ. The CDR3 sequence is 14 residues long. Trimming stripped 3 bases from V and 3 bases from J, with 12 bases between. The CDR3 sequence: CASSSPGEDYGYTF. The CDR3 nucleotides are TGCGCCAGCAGCTCGCCGGGGGAGGACTATGGCTACACCTTC.

The CDR3, as DNA: TGCAGTGCTAGAGGAGGAGAAGGCAACTATGGCTACACCTTC. Translated, it gives CSARGGEGNYGYTF. The rearrangement links TRBV20-1 to TRBJ1-2; D unclear. This CDR3 is built from 14 residues. V was pared by 1 base and J by 2 bases, with 11 bases between. Germline values: CDR1 DFQATT, CDR2 SNEGSKA (reference sequence).

This clonotype came up a few times. This chain connects TRBV6-1 to TRBJ2-7; D is tentatively TRBD1 or TRBD2 (5 bases each). The CDR3 loop spans 14 amino acids. In germline, CDR1 is MNHNS, CDR2 SASEGT. V lost 7 bases to trimming and J lost 2 bases, with 15 bases between them. The CDR3 loop reads CASNTGTVTYEQYF. DNA of the CDR3: TGTGCCAGCAACACCGGGACGGTGACCTACGAGCAGTACTTC.

This clonotype was seen ten or more times. The chain couples TRBV20-1 to TRBJ1-4; a weak D match, TRBD1 (6 bases). Germline V gene lookup returns CDR1 DFQATT and CDR2 SNEGSKA (reference sequence). V lost 3 bases, J lost 15 bases, and 11 bases lay in between. The CDR3 contains 10 residues. CDR3 DNA sequence: TGCAGTGCTAGGGGGGCAGAGGTGTTTTTT. It encodes CSARGAEVFF.

In this sample, this clonotype turned up a few times. This chain connects TRBV5-1 to TRBJ1-2; the D is unclear. CDR3 size: 13 residues. V shed 0 bases and J shed 3 bases, with 6 bases lying between them. CDR1 is SGHRS, CDR2 YFSETQ, per germline. The CDR3 protein is CASSLDTYYGYTF. The CDR3 DNA is TGCGCCAGCAGCTTGGACACTTACTATGGCTACACCTTC. Combining the CDR3 with reference TRBV5-1 and TRBJ1-2 gives the whole variable domain KAGVTQTPRYLIKTRGQQVTLSCSPISGHRSVSWYQQTPGQGLQFLFEYFSETQRNKGNFPGRFSGRQFSNSRSEMNVSTLELGDSALYLCASSLDTYYGYTFGSGTRLTVV.

This clonotype occurred a few times. The DNA for the CDR3 is TGTGCCGCCCAGGGACAGAGGAACACTGAAGCTTTCTTT. This sequence encodes CAAQGQRNTEAFF. The chain is built from TRBV10-3 and TRBJ1-1, with 7 positions matching TRBD1. Trimming at V came to 11 bases and at J to 1 base, leaving 7 bases not matched to a gene. The CDR3 is 13 amino acids. CDR1 and CDR2 from the germline V gene are ENHRY and SYGVKD.

The sample holds many counts of this clonotype. The chain carries TRBV20-1 and TRBJ1-3; a weak D match, TRBD1 (5 bases). The CDR3 spans 17 residues. Trimming cost V 1 base and J 0 bases, with 16 bases left between them. Per the germline V gene, CDR1 is DFQATT and CDR2 is SNEGSKA (reference sequence). CDR3 sequence: CSARAPLGRNSGNTIYF. The CDR3 DNA follows: TGCAGTGCTAGAGCCCCCCTGGGACGGAACTCTGGAAACACCATATATTTT.

This clonotype turned up a few times. The V gene is TRBV14, the J gene TRBJ1-1, with D possibly matching TRBD1 (6 bases). Germline lookup yields CDR1 SGHDN and CDR2 FVKESK. This CDR3 region has 16 residues. Trimming left V 4 bases short and J 0 bases short, with 15 bases between. The chain's CDR3 is CASSLYGGRLNTEAFF. The CDR3 DNA is TGTGCCAGCAGCCTGTACGGGGGGCGGTTGAACACTGAAGCTTTCTTT.

The table lists this clonotype with a few counts. The chain joins TRBV20-1 to TRBJ2-1; 13 bases line up with TRBD2. The length of the CDR3 is 15 residues. The germline gives CDR1 DFQATT, CDR2 SNEGSKA (reference sequence). V lost 3 bases, J lost 7 bases, and 6 bases stayed unmatched. The CDR3 loop reads CSARPGLAGRNEQFF. The DNA for the CDR3 is TGCAGTGCTAGGCCGGGACTAGCGGGAAGAAATGAGCAGTTCTTC.

The rearrangement uses TRBV6-1 and TRBJ2-7; TRBD1 might be the D (6 bases). The CDR3 has 13 residues. The ends were cut back, 5 bases at V and 2 bases at J, with 10 bases in the middle. Germline CDR1 is MNHNS and CDR2 is SASEGT. CDR3 region: CASSRTETYEQYF. The CDR3, as DNA: TGTGCCAGCAGTCGGACAGAGACCTACGAGCAGTACTTC.

The chain combines TRBV4-3 with TRBJ1-2; possible D gene TRBD1, 5 bases. Per the germline V gene, CDR1 is LGHNA and CDR2 is YSLEER. This CDR3 spans 15 amino acids. Trimming stripped 0 bases from V and 2 bases from J, with 10 bases between. The CDR3 loop reads CASSQDAAGNYGYTF. The CDR3, as DNA: TGCGCCAGCAGCCAAGATGCAGCAGGGAACTATGGCTACACCTTC.

This clonotype came up many times. The chain is built from TRBV12-3 or TRBV12-4 and TRBJ1-5; D possibly corresponds to TRBD1 (5 bases). This CDR3 has 14 residues. Trimming left V 4 bases short and J 5 bases short, with 12 bases between. The CDR3 protein is CASSWDGVDQPQHF. CDR3 bases: TGTGCCAGCAGTTGGGACGGCGTGGATCAGCCCCAGCATTTT.

This clonotype was detected only a few times. This sequence joins TRBV12-3 or TRBV12-4 and TRBJ1-5, with D possibly being TRBD1 (5 bases). The germline V and J ends were trimmed by 6 bases and 5 bases, with 14 bases remaining between them. This CDR3 is built from 14 residues. The CDR3 DNA reads TGTGCCAGCAGGGCTTTGACAGAGGATCAGCCCCAGCATTTT. This sequence encodes CASRALTEDQPQHF.

This clonotype has at least ten counts. V usage is TRBV5-1 and J usage is TRBJ2-7; either TRBD1 or TRBD2 may supply D (5 bases each). CDR1 and CDR2 (germline): SGHRS, YFSETQ. Trimming cost V 0 bases and J 2 bases, with 9 bases left between them. The CDR3 covers 14 residues. CDR3 nucleotides: TGCGCCAGCAGCTTGGGTCCGGGACCCTACGAGCAGTACTTC. Its translation is CASSLGPGPYEQYF.

This clonotype was seen more than once but under ten times. This chain connects TRBV11-2 to TRBJ2-7; 8 bases are a match to TRBD1. Germline V gives CDR1 SGHAT, CDR2 FQNNGV. This CDR3 spans 16 amino acids. The junction had 14 bases not matched to a gene; V was cut back by 6 bases and J by 4 bases. In DNA, the CDR3 is TGTGCCAGCAGGCCCCCGAGCGGGCAGGGGGCATACGAGCAGTACTTC. It is translated as CASRPPSGQGAYEQYF.

This clonotype occurred a few times. This chain links TRBV4-1 with TRBJ2-1; TRBD2 matches at 12 bases. The CDR3 is 18 amino acids. Germline V gene data show CDR1 as MGHRA and CDR2 as YSYEKL. V gave up 0 bases and J gave up 6 bases; unmatched junction bases: 9. The CDR3 spells CASSQDRLAGGLGNEQFF. CDR3 coding DNA: TGCGCCAGCAGCCAAGATCGCCTAGCGGGGGGGCTCGGCAATGAGCAGTTCTTC.

The table lists this clonotype with a few counts. The chain is built from TRBV27 and TRBJ2-5; 12 bases are a match to TRBD2. The CDR3 extends over 15 amino acids. Germline trimming cut 6 bases from V and 5 bases from J; bases unmatched to any gene: 7. Germline CDR1 and CDR2: MNHEY and SMNVEV (reference sequence). The CDR3 here is CASRASGRAWETQYF. For the CDR3, the DNA is TGTGCCAGCAGAGCTAGCGGGAGGGCCTGGGAGACCCAGTACTTC.

The V gene is TRBV4-3, the J gene TRBJ2-1, with D maybe TRBD1 (6 bases). V lost 1 base, J lost 2 bases, and 18 bases lay in between. The CDR3 is 18 residues long. In germline, CDR1 is LGHNA, CDR2 YSLEER. CDR3 residues: CASSQGWTVSYPYNEQFF. The CDR3 DNA is TGCGCCAGCAGCCAAGGATGGACAGTCTCATACCCCTACAATGAGCAGTTCTTC.

There are a few counts of this clonotype. The chain employs TRBV12-3 or TRBV12-4 and TRBJ1-5; a possible D gene is TRBD1 (6 bases). CDR3 length: 16 residues. The ends were cut back, 3 bases at V and 2 bases at J, with 14 bases in the middle. CDR3 nucleotides: TGTGCCAGCAGTTTGGGCGCGGCAGGGGGCAATCAGCCCCAGCATTTT. Translation: CASSLGAAGGNQPQHF.

The chain is built from TRBV20-1 and TRBJ2-5, with 9 positions matching TRBD2. There are 13 residues in the CDR3. Germline lookup yields CDR1 DFQATT and CDR2 SNEGSKA (reference sequence). Trimming took 6 bases from V and 2 from J; bases not matched to a gene: 4. CDR3 DNA: TGCAGTGCCCTTAGCGGGAGACAAGAGACCCAGTACTTC. Protein: CSALSGRQETQYF.